The 19 T cell receptor beta chains below were found in one sample sequenced in a study of blood T cell repertoires in COVID-19. TCRdb's copy holds only in-frame clones and misses some; the assay was immunoSEQ multiplex PCR. The sample has approximately 270,000 clones, approximately 86% seen once. Specimen: peripheral blood. Every receptor here comes from a man in his forties with active or convalescent COVID-19.

This clone was counted only a few times. The chain is built from TRBV3-1 (or the pseudogene TRBV3-2) and TRBJ1-1; D ambiguous. Germline V gene sequence: CDR1 LGHDT, CDR2 YNNKEL (reference sequence). This CDR3 spans 14 amino acids. The V end lost 2 bases, the J end lost 4 bases, and 11 bases lay between the germline ends. CDR3 region: CASSQLTMGTEAFF. For the CDR3, the DNA is TGTGCCAGCAGCCAACTAACTATGGGCACTGAAGCTTTCTTT.

V and J are TRBV15 and TRBJ1-4, with 12 bases matching TRBD1. J lost 3 bases, V lost 3 bases, and 11 bases had no gene match. The CDR3 consists of 19 residues. From germline, CDR1 is LNHNV and CDR2 YYDKDF (reference sequence). Here the CDR3 reads CATSSLGGTGGIANEKLFF. As DNA, the CDR3 is TGTGCCACCAGCAGTCTTGGAGGGACAGGGGGCATAGCTAATGAAAAACTGTTTTTT.

V gene TRBV5-1 combines with J gene TRBJ2-7, with D uncertain. The length of the CDR3 is 20 residues. Germline CDR1 SGHRS, CDR2 YFSETQ. V gave up 1 base and J gave up 4 bases, with 30 bases separating them. The CDR3 nucleotides are TGCGCCAGCAGCTTGTCGGCGAGGTCAGATCGGTATGTAGTCCAGTACGAGCAGTACTTC. It yields the protein CASSLSARSDRYVVQYEQYF.

The J gene is TRBJ2-7, the V gene TRBV19; TRBD2 agrees at 12 bases. This CDR3 contains 14 residues. Germline CDR1 reads LNHDA; CDR2 reads SQIVND (reference sequence). V trimming: 7 bases; J trimming: 5 bases; junction bases outside the gene matches: 6. The CDR3 DNA reads TGTGCCAGTATTGCTAGCGGGAGGGAAAACGAGCAGTACTTC. Protein: CASIASGRENEQYF.

The J gene is TRBJ2-5, the V gene TRBV7-8; 10 positions match TRBD2. The CDR3 totals 15 residues. Trimming took 5 bases from V and 4 from J; bases not matched to a gene: 7. The germline CDR1 and CDR2 sequences are SGHVS and FQNEAQ. The CDR3 coding sequence is TGTGCCAGCAGCCCTCATCGACTAGCGGGAGAGACCCAGTACTTC. Amino acid sequence: CASSPHRLAGETQYF. The full variable domain, completed using reference TRBV7-8 and TRBJ2-5, is GAGVSQSPRYKVAKRGQDVALRCDPISGHVSLFWYQQALGQGPEFLTYFQNEAQLDKSGLPSDRFFAERPEGSVSTLKIQRTQQEDSAVYLCASSPHRLAGETQYFGPGTRLLVL.

As to this clone: The same CDR3 can be traced to other DNA sequences in this sample. V usage is TRBV6-5 and J usage is TRBJ1-2; D ambiguous. The ends were cut back, 6 bases at V and 2 bases at J, with 13 bases in the middle. Germline lookup yields CDR1 MNHEY and CDR2 SVGAGI. The CDR3 spans 14 residues. The CDR3 nucleotides read TGTGCCAGCAGCCCCTCGGCGGGGAACTATGGCTACACCTTC. It codes for CASSPSAGNYGYTF.

The rearrangement links TRBV30 to TRBJ2-3; the match to TRBD2 covers 10 bases. V gave up 3 bases and J gave up 2 bases; unmatched junction bases: 5. This CDR3 region has 15 residues. Germline V gene data show CDR1 as GTSNPN and CDR2 as SVGIG (reference sequence). CDR3 amino acids: CAWREGLADTDTQYF. Written as DNA, the CDR3 is TGTGCCTGGAGGGAAGGACTAGCGGACACAGATACGCAGTATTTT.

J is TRBJ1-5 and V is TRBV19, with 7 bases identical to TRBD1. The V and J ends lost 4 bases and 1 base, in that order; junction bases with no gene match: 4. This CDR3 region has 15 residues. Germline V CDR1 and CDR2: LNHDA, SQIVND (reference sequence). The CDR3 region is CASSTRQGSNQPQHF. The CDR3, as DNA: TGTGCCAGTAGTACCCGACAGGGAAGCAATCAGCCCCAGCATTTT. Looking up the rest from reference TRBV19 and TRBJ1-5 gives the full variable domain: DGGITQSPKYLFRKEGQNVTLSCEQNLNHDAMYWYRQDPGQGLRLIYYSQIVNDFQKGDIAEGYSVSREKKESFPLTVTSAQKNPTAFYLCASSTRQGSNQPQHFGDGTRLSIL.

A single count supports this clone. The rearrangement links TRBV11-2 to TRBJ2-1, with a tentative D call TRBD1 (5 bases). Trimming pared 3 bases from V and 5 bases from J, leaving 14 bases between. Germline assignment: CDR1 SGHAT and CDR2 FQNNGV. The CDR3 covers 15 residues. CDR3 DNA sequence: TGTGCCAGCAGCTTCTACAACAGGTTGGACAATGAGCAGTTCTTC. Translated: CASSFYNRLDNEQFF.

The chain joins TRBV10-3 to TRBJ1-2; D is perhaps TRBD1 (5 bases). CDR3 length equals 11 residues. Germline CDR1 and CDR2: ENHRY and SYGVKD. V lost 7 bases and J lost 6, with 9 bases in between. CDR3 coding DNA: TGTGCCATCACGGGGGGAGATGGCTACACCTTC. Protein: CAITGGDGYTF.

This clone was picked up a small number of times. The chain uses TRBV15 and TRBJ1-5; TRBD1 matches at 7 bases. After removal of 2 bases from V and 6 bases from J, the junction contained 16 bases not matched to a gene. This CDR3 contains 18 residues. Germline CDR1 LNHNV, CDR2 YYDKDF (reference sequence). Here the CDR3 DNA reads TGTGCCACCAGCAGACCAACTAACAACAGGGGCCGCGGTCAGCCCCAGCATTTT. Residues: CATSRPTNNRGRGQPQHF.

A single count supports this clone. J is TRBJ2-5 and V is TRBV7-9, with 9 bases fitting TRBD2. Looked up from germline, CDR1 is SEHNR and CDR2 is FQNEAQ (reference sequence). The CDR3 extends over 16 amino acids. V shed 1 base and J 1 base; nucleotides not matched to a gene: 4. The CDR3 reads CASSLGGSGGQETQYF. The CDR3 DNA is TGTGCCAGCAGCTTAGGAGGTAGCGGGGGCCAAGAGACCCAGTACTTC.

This rearrangement joins TRBV27 to TRBJ1-3; D is possibly TRBD1 (6 bases). This CDR3 has 14 amino acids. V was clipped by 6 bases and J by 4 bases, with 13 bases between them. The germline CDR1 and CDR2 sequences are MNHEY and SMNVEV (reference sequence). CDR3 DNA: TGTGCCAGCAGCCGAACAGGGATCGGAAACACCATATATTTT. As protein: CASSRTGIGNTIYF.

The chain carries TRBV2 and TRBJ2-2, with D perhaps matching TRBD2 (5 bases). This CDR3 is built from 12 residues. V was cut by 6 bases and J by 3 bases, with 5 bases left in between. Germline values: CDR1 SNHLY, CDR2 FYNNEI. CDR3 amino acids: CASRDYTGELFF. The CDR3 coding sequence is TGTGCCAGCAGGGACTACACCGGGGAGCTGTTTTTT.

The chain links TRBV6-1 to TRBJ1-5, with no clear D. The CDR3 is 14 residues long. CDR1 is MNHNS, CDR2 SASEGT, per germline. V lost 0 bases, J lost 2 bases, and 5 bases lay in between. The CDR3, as DNA: TGTGCCAGCAGTGAAGCTATTGGCAATCAGCCCCAGCATTTT. It encodes CASSEAIGNQPQHF.

The chain joins TRBV6-5 to TRBJ2-7, with 7 bases fitting TRBD1. CDR1 is MNHEY, CDR2 SVGAGI, per germline. This CDR3 has 14 residues. V lost 4 bases, J lost 1 base, and 4 bases stayed unmatched. The CDR3 sequence: CASSSVTGSYEQYF. The DNA of the CDR3 is TGTGCCAGCAGTTCGGTGACAGGGTCCTACGAGCAGTACTTC.

The sample holds one count of this clone. The chain couples TRBV18 to TRBJ1-2, with TRBD1 matching over 8 bases. The CDR3 covers 13 residues. V lost 8 bases and J lost 4; bases outside the gene matches: 6. CDR1 and CDR2 from the germline V gene are KGHSH and LQKENI. The CDR3 here is CASTDREGYGYTF. For the CDR3, the DNA is TGTGCCAGCACGGACAGGGAGGGCTATGGCTACACCTTC.

The V and J genes are TRBV19 and TRBJ1-5; D is unclear. The germline CDR1 and CDR2 sequences are LNHDA and SQIVND (reference sequence). Trimming removed 3 bases at V and 9 bases at J, with 6 bases between. The CDR3 length is 11 residues. CDR3 amino acids: CASSIPGPQHF. CDR3 DNA: TGTGCCAGTAGTATCCCGGGGCCCCAGCATTTT.

The rearrangement uses TRBV6-1 and TRBJ1-4, with 9 bases identical to TRBD1. The J segment lost 5 bases and the V segment lost 3 bases, leaving 1 base of the junction unmatched. CDR3 length equals 14 residues. The germline V gene has CDR1 MNHNS and CDR2 SASEGT. The CDR3: CASSETGGNEKLFF. The CDR3 nucleotides read TGTGCCAGCAGTGAGACAGGGGGGAATGAAAAACTGTTTTTT.